These 6 T cell receptor beta chains were sequenced from one sample in a study of OX40 agonist ivuxolimab in advanced cancers. Sequencing was performed with immunoSEQ multiplex PCR; in TCRdb, only in-frame clones are kept and a portion is missing. The sample yields around 13,000 clones, approximately 75% seen once. Sequencing used CD4+ or CD8+ T cells sorted from blood, obtained in a trial of the OX40 agonist ivuxolimab. The origin of the receptors is an adult with an advanced solid tumor such as melanoma, head and neck, liver or kidney cancer.

The V gene is TRBV29-1, the J gene TRBJ2-7; 9 bases align to TRBD2. The V segment lost 4 bases and the J segment 0 bases; nucleotides outside the gene matches: 1. CDR1 and CDR2 from the germline V gene are SQVTM and ANQGSEA. This CDR3 has 13 amino acids. The CDR3 sequence is CSVVGLASYEQYF. The CDR3, as DNA: TGCAGCGTTGTGGGACTAGCCTCCTACGAGCAGTACTTC.

In this sample, this clone turned up once. This chain joins TRBV11-2 and TRBJ1-6; TRBD1 aligns across 8 bases. The CDR3 runs 15 residues. The V segment lost 5 bases and the J segment 7 bases; nucleotides outside the gene matches: 7. Germline V lookup: CDR1 SGHAT, CDR2 FQNNGV. CDR3: CASSLRDRPNSPLHF. CDR3 nucleotide sequence: TGTGCCAGCAGCCTACGGGACAGGCCGAATTCACCCCTCCACTTT.

The rearrangement links TRBV10-1 to TRBJ1-4; 7 nucleotides align to TRBD1. Germline V gene sequence: CDR1 WNHNN, CDR2 SYGVQD (reference sequence). J gave up 2 bases and V 7 bases, and 1 base lay outside the gene matches. This CDR3 has 13 amino acids. CDR3 loop: CASKGQTNEKLFF. CDR3 sequence (DNA): TGCGCCAGCAAGGGACAGACTAATGAAAAACTGTTTTTT.

This rearrangement joins TRBV4-1 to TRBJ2-1; 12 bases agree with TRBD2. This CDR3 has 17 residues. With V trimmed by 0 bases and J by 5 bases, 5 bases remained unmatched. Germline V gene data show CDR1 as MGHRA and CDR2 as YSYEKL. CDR3 in DNA: TGCGCCAGCAGCCAAGAGTACCCTAGCGGGAGGGACAATGAGCAGTTCTTC. It specifies CASSQEYPSGRDNEQFF.

The chain links TRBV19 to TRBJ2-3, with D tentatively TRBD2 (5 bases). Deletions cut 3 bases from V and 6 bases from J, with 10 bases between. The CDR3 covers 13 residues. Looked up from germline, CDR1 is LNHDA and CDR2 is SQIVND (reference sequence). CDR3 nucleotides: TGTGCCAGTAGTATGTGGGAGAGGGATACGCAGTATTTT. Amino acid sequence: CASSMWERDTQYF.

This clone was seen only a few times. The chain couples TRBV10-2 to TRBJ2-1; D not resolved. The CDR3 is 14 amino acids. Germline V gene data show CDR1 as WSHSY and CDR2 as SAAADI. V lost 0 bases, J lost 4 bases, and 7 bases lay in between. This CDR3 is CASSESLGYNEQFF. CDR3 DNA: TGCGCCAGCAGTGAGTCGTTGGGGTACAATGAGCAGTTCTTC.